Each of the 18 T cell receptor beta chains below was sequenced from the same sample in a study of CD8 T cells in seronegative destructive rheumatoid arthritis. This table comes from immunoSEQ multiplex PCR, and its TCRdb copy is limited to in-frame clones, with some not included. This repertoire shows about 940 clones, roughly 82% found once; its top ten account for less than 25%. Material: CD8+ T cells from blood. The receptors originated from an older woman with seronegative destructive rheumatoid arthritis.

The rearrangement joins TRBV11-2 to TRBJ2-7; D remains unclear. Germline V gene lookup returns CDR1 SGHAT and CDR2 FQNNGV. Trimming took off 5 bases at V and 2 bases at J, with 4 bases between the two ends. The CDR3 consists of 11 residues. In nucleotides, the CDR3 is TGTGCCAGCAGCATAACCTACGAGCAGTACTTC. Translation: CASSITYEQYF.

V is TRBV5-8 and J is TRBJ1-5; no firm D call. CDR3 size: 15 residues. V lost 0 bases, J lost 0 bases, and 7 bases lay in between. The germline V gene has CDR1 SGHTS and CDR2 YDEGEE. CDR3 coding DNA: TGTGCCAGCAGCTTGGGTCTTTATAGCAATCAGCCCCAGCATTTT. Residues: CASSLGLYSNQPQHF.

Here the CDR3 reads CASSLQGRSPYEQYF. In DNA, the CDR3 is TGTGCCAGCAGCCTTCAGGGTCGCTCCCCCTACGAGCAGTACTTC. This chain connects TRBV5-6 to TRBJ2-7, with D perhaps TRBD1 (5 bases). V dropped 4 bases and J dropped 2 bases, with 16 bases sitting between them. The length of the CDR3 is 15 residues. CDR1 is SGHDT, CDR2 YYEEEE, per germline.

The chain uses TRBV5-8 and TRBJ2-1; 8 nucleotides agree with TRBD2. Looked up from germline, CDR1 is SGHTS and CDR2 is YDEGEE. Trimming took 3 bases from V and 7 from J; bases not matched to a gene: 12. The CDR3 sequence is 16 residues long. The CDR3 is CASSWMRAGVSNEQFF. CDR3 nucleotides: TGTGCCAGCAGCTGGATGAGAGCGGGAGTGAGTAATGAGCAGTTCTTC.

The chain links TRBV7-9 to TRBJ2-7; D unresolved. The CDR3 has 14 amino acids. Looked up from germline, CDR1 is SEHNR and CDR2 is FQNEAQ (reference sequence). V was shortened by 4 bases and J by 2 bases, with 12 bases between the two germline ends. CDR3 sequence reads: CASSSRHRPYEQYF. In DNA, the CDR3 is TGTGCCAGCAGCTCGAGGCATCGTCCCTACGAGCAGTACTTC.

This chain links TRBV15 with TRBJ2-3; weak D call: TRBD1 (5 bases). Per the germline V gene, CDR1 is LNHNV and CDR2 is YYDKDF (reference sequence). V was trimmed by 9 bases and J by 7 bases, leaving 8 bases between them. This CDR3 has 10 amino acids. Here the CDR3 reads CATKGYTQYF. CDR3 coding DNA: TGTGCCACGAAGGGGTATACGCAGTATTTT.

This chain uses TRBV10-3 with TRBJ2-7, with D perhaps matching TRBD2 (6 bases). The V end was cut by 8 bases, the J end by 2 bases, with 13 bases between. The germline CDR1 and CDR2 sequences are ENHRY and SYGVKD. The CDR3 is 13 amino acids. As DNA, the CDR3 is TGTGCCATCCTGAGGCGGGATACCTACGAGCAGTACTTC. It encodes CAILRRDTYEQYF.

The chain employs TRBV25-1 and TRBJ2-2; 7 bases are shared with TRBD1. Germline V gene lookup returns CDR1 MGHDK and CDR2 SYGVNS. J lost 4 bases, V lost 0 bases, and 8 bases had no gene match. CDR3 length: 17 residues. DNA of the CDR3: TGTGCCAGCAGTGAATATTACGAGGGGGCGGGCACCGGGGAGCTGTTTTTT. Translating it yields CASSEYYEGAGTGELFF.

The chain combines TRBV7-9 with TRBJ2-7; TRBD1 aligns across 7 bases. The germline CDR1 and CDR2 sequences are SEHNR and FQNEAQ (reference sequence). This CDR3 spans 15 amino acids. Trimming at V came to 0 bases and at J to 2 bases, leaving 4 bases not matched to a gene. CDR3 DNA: TGTGCCAGCAGCTTAGCACAGGGGACCACCTACGAGCAGTACTTC. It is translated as CASSLAQGTTYEQYF.

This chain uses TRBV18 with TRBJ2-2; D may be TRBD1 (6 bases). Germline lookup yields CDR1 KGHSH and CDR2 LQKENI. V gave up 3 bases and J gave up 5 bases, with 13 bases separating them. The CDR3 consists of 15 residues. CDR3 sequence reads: CASSPRDTSTGELFF. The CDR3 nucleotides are TGTGCCAGCTCACCCCGGGACACGTCAACCGGGGAGCTGTTTTTT.

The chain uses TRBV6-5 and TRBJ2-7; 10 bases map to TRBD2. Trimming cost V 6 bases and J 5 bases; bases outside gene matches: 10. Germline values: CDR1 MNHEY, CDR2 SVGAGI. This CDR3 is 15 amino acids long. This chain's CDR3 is CASSSSGRASDEQYF. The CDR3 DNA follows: TGTGCCAGCAGCTCGAGCGGGAGGGCCTCAGACGAGCAGTACTTC.

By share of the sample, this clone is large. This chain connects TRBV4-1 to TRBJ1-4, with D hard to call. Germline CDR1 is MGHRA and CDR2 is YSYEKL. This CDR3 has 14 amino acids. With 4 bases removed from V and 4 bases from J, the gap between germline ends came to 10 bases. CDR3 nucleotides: TGCGCCAGCAGCCGAGTGGTGGTTAATGAAAAACTGTTTTTT. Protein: CASSRVVVNEKLFF.

Written as DNA, the CDR3 is TGTGCCAGCAGTTTCATAGGGAGTATAGAGTCCCAGCATTTT. It codes for CASSFIGSIESQHF. The chain links TRBV28 to TRBJ1-5, with D unresolved. The CDR3 totals 14 residues. Germline CDR1 MDHEN, CDR2 SYDVKM. Trimming took off 3 bases at V and 11 bases at J, with 17 bases between the two ends.

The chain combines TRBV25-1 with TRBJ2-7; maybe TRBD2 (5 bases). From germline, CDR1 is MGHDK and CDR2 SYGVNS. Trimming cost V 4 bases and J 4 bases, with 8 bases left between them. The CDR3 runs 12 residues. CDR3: CASSGRFYEQYF. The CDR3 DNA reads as TGTGCCAGCAGTGGGAGGTTTTACGAGCAGTACTTC.

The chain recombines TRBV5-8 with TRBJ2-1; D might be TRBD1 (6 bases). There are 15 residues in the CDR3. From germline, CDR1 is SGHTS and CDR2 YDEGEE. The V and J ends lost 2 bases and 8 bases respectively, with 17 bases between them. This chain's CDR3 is CASSFPGAQGYEQFF. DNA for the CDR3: TGTGCCAGCAGCTTTCCAGGGGCTCAGGGTTATGAGCAGTTCTTC.

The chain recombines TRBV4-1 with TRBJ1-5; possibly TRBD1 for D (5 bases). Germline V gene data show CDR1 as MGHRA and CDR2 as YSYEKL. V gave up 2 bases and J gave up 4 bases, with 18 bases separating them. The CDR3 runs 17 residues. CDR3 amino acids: CASSQSWGGVANQPQHF. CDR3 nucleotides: TGCGCCAGCAGCCAATCATGGGGAGGGGTTGCTAATCAGCCCCAGCATTTT.

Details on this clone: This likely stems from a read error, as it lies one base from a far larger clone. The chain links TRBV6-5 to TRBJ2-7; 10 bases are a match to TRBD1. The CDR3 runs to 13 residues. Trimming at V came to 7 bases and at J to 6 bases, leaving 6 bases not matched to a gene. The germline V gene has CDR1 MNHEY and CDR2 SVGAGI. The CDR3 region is CASTLGTGVEQYF. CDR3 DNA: TGTGCCAGCACTCTAGGGACAGGGGTCGAGCAGTACTTC.

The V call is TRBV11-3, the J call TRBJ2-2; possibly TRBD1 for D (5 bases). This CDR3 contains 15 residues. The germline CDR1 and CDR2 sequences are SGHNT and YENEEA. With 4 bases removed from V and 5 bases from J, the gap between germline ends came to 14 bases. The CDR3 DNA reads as TGTGCCAGCAGCTCGGACGCAGGGTTAACCGGGGAGCTGTTTTTT. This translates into CASSSDAGLTGELFF.